These 20 T cell receptor beta chains were all obtained from the same sample, sequenced in a study of blood T cell repertoires in COVID-19 (dated by TCRdb to 2018 to 2020). The library was built by means of the immunoSEQ multiplex PCR assay. Here the immuneACCESS table is served through TCRdb, limited to in-frame sequences with V and J called. Missing clones are a known gap in these copies; in checked studies unresolved V genes cover under half, and the rest lacks a known reason. For this sample the table gives over 200,000 clones, of which around 90% were detected only once. The ten largest clones take up around 0.8% of the sample. The sample taken for sequencing was peripheral blood. The source is a woman aged 30 to 39 with acute or convalescent COVID-19.

This chain links TRBV4-1 with TRBJ1-5; D is ambiguous. Between the trimmed V and J ends, which lost 6 bases and 5 bases, there was a span of 14 bases. This CDR3 spans 14 amino acids. Germline-derived CDR1 and CDR2 are MGHRA and YSYEKL. CDR3 coding DNA: TGCGCCAGCAGTACCGGAACAGATTATCAGCCCCAGCATTTT. It translates to CASSTGTDYQPQHF.

The V call is TRBV4-2, the J call TRBJ2-7; 11 nucleotides align to TRBD2. Germline V gene lookup returns CDR1 LGHNA and CDR2 YNFKEQ. J was trimmed by 2 bases and V by 4 bases; bases with no gene match: 1. The CDR3 is 14 amino acids. CDR3 protein: CASSLTSGTYEQYF. CDR3 sequence (DNA): TGTGCCAGCAGCCTGACTAGCGGGACCTACGAGCAGTACTTC.

This rearrangement joins TRBV3-1 (or the pseudogene TRBV3-2) to TRBJ2-5; perhaps TRBD2 as D (6 bases). V lost 1 base, J lost 7 bases, and 16 bases lay in between. The CDR3 runs 15 residues. Per germline, CDR1 LGHDT and CDR2 YNNKEL (reference sequence). CDR3 nucleotide sequence: TGTGCCAGCAGCCAAGTTGCGTCTAGCGCAGCGACCCAGTACTTC. Protein: CASSQVASSAATQYF.

The genes are TRBV7-9 and TRBJ2-3; no reliable D call. From germline, CDR1 is SEHNR and CDR2 FQNEAQ (reference sequence). The ends were cut back, 5 bases at V and 0 bases at J, with 6 bases in the middle. The CDR3 is 13 residues long. CDR3 DNA sequence: TGTGCCAGCAGCGAGACTAGCACAGATACGCAGTATTTT. It yields the protein CASSETSTDTQYF.

As concerns this clone: This sample includes further DNA sequences coding for the same CDR3. This sequence joins TRBV5-1 and TRBJ2-2, with TRBD2 matching 15 bases. After removal of 4 bases from V and 4 bases from J, the junction contained 2 bases not matched to a gene. CDR3 length equals 16 residues. Germline values: CDR1 SGHRS, CDR2 YFSETQ. In DNA, the CDR3 is TGCGCCAGCAGCGCGGGACTAGCGGGAGGCACCGGGGAGCTGTTTTTT. This translates into CASSAGLAGGTGELFF.

Here the CDR3 reads CASSPGQGAEKLFF. The DNA of the CDR3 is TGTGCCAGTAGTCCGGGACAGGGGGCGGAAAAACTGTTTTTT. V usage is TRBV19 and J usage is TRBJ1-4; 12 positions agree with TRBD1. Germline loops: CDR1 LNHDA, CDR2 SQIVND (reference sequence). Unmatched junction bases numbered 3, after V lost 5 bases and J lost 8 bases. The CDR3 has 14 amino acids.

The chain employs TRBV10-3 and TRBJ2-5; 10 bases fit TRBD1. CDR3 length equals 18 residues. CDR1 is ENHRY, CDR2 SYGVKD, per germline. With V trimmed by 3 bases and J by 4 bases, 14 bases remained unmatched. The CDR3 is CAISEIGTGDDPRETQYF. In nucleotides, the CDR3 is TGTGCCATCAGTGAAATAGGGACAGGGGACGATCCTCGAGAGACCCAGTACTTC.

V and J are TRBV7-2 and TRBJ2-1, with TRBD1 matching 7 bases. Germline-derived CDR1 and CDR2 are SGHTA and FQGNSA. There are 12 residues in the CDR3. The V segment lost 1 base and the J segment 14 bases; nucleotides outside the gene matches: 5. As DNA, the CDR3 is TGTGCCAGCAGCTTAGTTGCGACAGGGAAGTTCTTC. It translates to CASSLVATGKFF.

The chain combines TRBV5-4 with TRBJ2-3; TRBD2 matches at 8 bases. The CDR3 has 16 amino acids. Germline V lookup: CDR1 SGHNT, CDR2 YYREEE (reference sequence). V lost 4 bases and J lost 0; bases outside the gene matches: 7. The CDR3 DNA follows: TGTGCCAGCAGCCCCCGCGGGGGGATAAGCACAGATACGCAGTATTTT. This translates into CASSPRGGISTDTQYF.

The V and J genes are TRBV5-6 and TRBJ2-1; no firm D call. The germline gives CDR1 SGHDT, CDR2 YYEEEE. This CDR3 comprises 14 residues. The V gene lost 7 bases and the J gene lost 6 bases, with 17 bases spanning the gap. CDR3 protein: CASVVGYYSNEQFF. The CDR3 DNA reads as TGTGCCAGCGTAGTAGGTTACTATTCCAATGAGCAGTTCTTC.

This clone was detected once. CDR3 amino acids: CASSVRQGKNTEAFF. CDR3 nucleotides: TGTGCCAGCAGCGTGAGACAGGGGAAGAACACTGAAGCTTTCTTT. This chain joins TRBV21-1 and TRBJ1-1; TRBD1 is taken as the D call from the table, unchecked against the DNA. TRBV21-1 is flagged as a pseudogene. This CDR3 contains 15 residues.

The chain uses TRBV30 and TRBJ2-7, with D perhaps matching TRBD1 (7 bases). This CDR3 region has 14 residues. Trimming pared 4 bases from V and 5 bases from J, leaving 18 bases between. Germline V CDR1 and CDR2: GTSNPN, SVGIG (reference sequence). As DNA, the CDR3 is TGTGCCTGGATCTCCGGCAGGGGGGACCACGAGCAGTACTTC. Translated: CAWISGRGDHEQYF.

The genes are TRBV6-2 or TRBV6-3 and TRBJ1-1, with D perhaps TRBD1 (6 bases). Germline V gene lookup returns CDR1 MNHEY and CDR2 SVGEGT. The CDR3 has 15 residues. V was shortened by 2 bases and J by 0 bases, with 10 bases between the two germline ends. The CDR3 bases are TGTGCCAGCAGTTACACCACAGGGTTGAACACTGAAGCTTTCTTT. Protein sequence: CASSYTTGLNTEAFF.

This chain connects TRBV29-1 to TRBJ1-2; D might be TRBD1 (6 bases). The V gene's germline CDR1 is SQVTM and CDR2 ANQGSEA. This CDR3 contains 12 residues. Trimming took off 3 bases at V and 4 bases at J, with 9 bases between the two ends. The CDR3 bases are TGCAGCGTTGATCCAGGGGTCTATGGCTACACCTTC. This sequence encodes CSVDPGVYGYTF.

The J gene is TRBJ1-6, the V gene TRBV14; D is uncertain. Trimming took 0 bases from V and 6 from J, leaving 9 bases between them. Germline values: CDR1 SGHDN, CDR2 FVKESK. The CDR3 contains 15 residues. CDR3 nucleotides: TGTGCCAGCAGCCAAGATGGGCGAACTAATTCACCCCTCCACTTT. Translation: CASSQDGRTNSPLHF. The variable domain in full, with the rest retrieved from reference TRBV14 and TRBJ1-6, is EAGVTQFPSHSVIEKGQTVTLRCDPISGHDNLYWYRRVMGKEIKFLLHFVKESKQDESGMPNNRFLAERTGGTYSTLKVQPAELEDSGVYFCASSQDGRTNSPLHFGNGTRLTVT.

This chain joins TRBV6-5 and TRBJ2-7; weak D call: TRBD2 (5 bases). CDR1 is MNHEY, CDR2 SVGAGI, per germline. The V end lost 6 bases, the J end lost 7 bases, and 10 bases lay between the germline ends. The CDR3 length is 11 residues. In DNA form, the CDR3 reads TGTGCCAGCAGGGAGTCGGGGGAGCAGTACTTC. Amino acid sequence: CASRESGEQYF.

The V gene is TRBV6-2 or TRBV6-3, the J gene TRBJ1-4; D might be TRBD1 (5 bases). The CDR3 has 12 amino acids. Germline CDR1 MNHEY, CDR2 SVGEGT. With 6 bases removed from V and 10 bases from J, the gap between germline ends came to 12 bases. The CDR3 region is CASSRGRSKLFF. As DNA, the CDR3 is TGTGCCAGCAGCCGGGGGAGGTCAAAACTGTTTTTT.

The rearrangement uses TRBV4-2 and TRBJ2-5; possibly TRBD1 for D (6 bases). Germline V gene lookup returns CDR1 LGHNA and CDR2 YNFKEQ. The ends were cut back, 1 base at V and 2 bases at J, with 14 bases in the middle. The length of the CDR3 is 16 residues. CDR3 sequence (DNA): TGTGCCAGCAGCCAAGGTGGGGGCAGGGGACAAGAGACCCAGTACTTC. As protein: CASSQGGGRGQETQYF.

This clone was seen once. V gene TRBV27 combines with J gene TRBJ2-1, with D perhaps matching TRBD1 (5 bases). Trimming cost V 9 bases and J 6 bases, with 9 bases left between them. The CDR3 contains 11 residues. Germline V gene lookup returns CDR1 MNHEY and CDR2 SMNVEV (reference sequence). The CDR3 coding sequence is TGTGCCAGTAAAGGGGCCAATGAGCAGTTCTTC. Its translation is CASKGANEQFF.

This clone was counted only a few times. Written as DNA, the CDR3 is TGTGCCAGCAGCCAATGGCACCCGGGACAGGGGGCGCGTGAGCAGTTCTTC. Its protein product is CASSQWHPGQGAREQFF. V and J are TRBV14 and TRBJ2-1; 12 nucleotides line up with TRBD1. Germline V gene lookup returns CDR1 SGHDN and CDR2 FVKESK. The V gene end was trimmed by 2 bases and the J gene end by 9 bases; junction bases not matched to a gene: 11. The CDR3 runs to 17 residues.